These T cell receptor beta chains were read from a single sample in a study of cytomegalovirus exposure and HLA in healthy donors. The table came from immunoSEQ multiplex PCR; TCRdb's copy has only in-frame clones and leaves some out. Of about 190,000 clones listed, around 77% are singletons. The source material was PBMCs. These TCRs come from a woman between 18 and 29 years old in good health and CMV-seronegative. Both conserved end residues are part of each CDR3. The D gene is left open where the match is weak. Rows give clone size only sometimes, using once, few, many, or a class for an expanded clone.

abundance	d_gene	v_gene	j_gene	CDR3nt	CDR3aa
-	-	TRBV2	TRBJ1-5	TGTGCCAGCAGTGCTTCCAGAACCTTGGTCCCTCAGCCCCAGCATTTT	CASSASRTLVPQPQHF
-	-	TRBV25-1	TRBJ2-3	TGTGCCAGCAGTGGAGACAGGTTAATCACAGATACGCAGTATTTT	CASSGDRLITDTQYF
-	-	TRBV20-1	TRBJ1-1	TGCAGCACTCCGAGGACAGATGAAGCTTTCTTT	CSTPRTDEAFF
-	TRBD1	TRBV9	TRBJ2-3	TGTGCCAGCAACCCGGGACAGGGGTCAGATACGCAGTATTTT	CASNPGQGSDTQYF
-	-	TRBV19	TRBJ1-5	TGTGCCAGTAGTACCGGAGAGCTTGGCCAGCCCCAGCATTTT	CASSTGELGQPQHF
-	-	TRBV28	TRBJ2-3	TGTGCCAGCAGGTTCGACACCGCCACAGATACGCAGTATTTT	CASRFDTATDTQYF
-	TRBD1	TRBV6-1	TRBJ1-2	TGTGCCAGCAGTTCCCGGGACAGGGGGCTTCATGGCTACACCTTC	CASSSRDRGLHGYTF
-	-	TRBV9	TRBJ1-2	TGTGCCAGCACCCGGGGGGGAAGGTTTAACTATGGCTACACCTTC	CASTRGGRFNYGYTF
-	TRBD1	TRBV25-1	TRBJ2-7	TGTGCCACCGAGACAGGGAGCTACGAGCAGTACTTC	CATETGSYEQYF
-	-	TRBV6-1	TRBJ2-1	TGTGCCAGCAGTGATCCCGGGACAGAGCAGTTCTTC	CASSDPGTEQFF
-	-	TRBV7-8	TRBJ1-4	TGTGCCAGCAGCTATACCGGGGGGATTCGAGAAAAACTGTTTTTT	CASSYTGGIREKLFF
-	TRBD1	TRBV15	TRBJ2-2	TGTGCCACCAGCGTAAATATTATGGCAACAGGGGGCGTCACCGGGGAGCTGTTTTTT	CATSVNIMATGGVTGELFF
-	TRBD1	TRBV6-5	TRBJ1-1	TGTGCCAGCAGTTACAGGGGGCGTCGACCTGAAGCTTTCTTT	CASSYRGRRPEAFF
-	TRBD1	TRBV25-1	TRBJ1-4	TGTGCCAGCAGTGAACAGGGGGCAGGGGAAAAACTGTTTTTT	CASSEQGAGEKLFF
-	TRBD1	TRBV28	TRBJ1-1	TGTGCCAGCAGTTCACGGGACAGGGGCCCGAACACTGAAGCTTTCTTT	CASSSRDRGPNTEAFF
-	-	TRBV7-9	TRBJ1-2	TGTGCCAGCAGCCCGGACAGTCAAATCTATGGCTACACCTTC	CASSPDSQIYGYTF
once	TRBD1	TRBV7-2	TRBJ1-5	TGTGCCAGCAGCTTAGTCACAGGGGTCAATCAGCCCCAGCATTTT	CASSLVTGVNQPQHF
-	TRBD1	TRBV25-1	TRBJ1-2	TGTGCCAGCAGTGAGCCGGGACAGCAAGGCTACACCTTC	CASSEPGQQGYTF
-	-	TRBV7-2	TRBJ1-2	TGTGCCAGCAGCTCTACAGGGTTGTATGGCTACACCTTC	CASSSTGLYGYTF
-	TRBD2	TRBV5-4	TRBJ2-3	TGTGCCAGCAGCCTAGGGACTAGCGGGGGGGCCAAAGATACGCAGTATTTT	CASSLGTSGGAKDTQYF
-	TRBD1	TRBV19	TRBJ1-4	TGTGCCAGTAGTCAAACAGGGGGGACTGGTGAAAAACTGTTTTTT	CASSQTGGTGEKLFF
-	TRBD2	TRBV6-4	TRBJ2-5	TGCGCGACTAGCGGGGGCCAAGAGACCCAGTACTTC	CATSGGQETQYF
-	TRBD2	TRBV28	TRBJ2-5	TGTGCCAGCAGTAGCGGGAGTCTCGGTATGATTCAAGAGACCCAGTACTTC	CASSSGSLGMIQETQYF
-	-	TRBV10-3	TRBJ2-1	TGTGCCATCAGTGAGGCTAGCTCCTACAATGAGCAGTTCTTC	CAISEASSYNEQFF
once	-	TRBV2	TRBJ1-2	TGTGCCAGCTGTCCCGGCAGCGGCTATGGCTACACCTTC	CASCPGSGYGYTF
-	TRBD1	TRBV27	TRBJ1-1	TGTGCCAGCTGGACAGGGGGCACTGAAGCTTTCTTT	CASWTGGTEAFF
-	TRBD1	TRBV28	TRBJ1-6	TGTGCCAGCAGGTTACAGGGGGCCTTGGGTTCACCCCTCCACTTT	CASRLQGALGSPLHF
few	-	TRBV6-1	TRBJ1-1	TGTGCCAGCAAAACAGGGATGAACACTGAAGCTTTCTTT	CASKTGMNTEAFF
-	-	TRBV4-3	TRBJ1-1	TGCGCCAGCAGCCAGCGCTTATGGACTGAAGCTTTCTTT	CASSQRLWTEAFF
-	TRBD1	TRBV5-4	TRBJ1-1	TGTGCCAGCAGCTTACAGGGGGTCGCCACTGAAGCTTTCTTT	CASSLQGVATEAFF
-	TRBD1	TRBV28	TRBJ1-6	TGTGCCAGCAGTCAAATTGGGACAGGGGGCTCTTCACCCCTCCACTTT	CASSQIGTGGSSPLHF
-	-	TRBV15	TRBJ1-4	TGTGCCACCAGCAAAGGGGGTGGTGAAAAACTGTTTTTT	CATSKGGGEKLFF
few	TRBD2	TRBV11-2	TRBJ2-7	TGTGCCAGCAGTACGGGAGGGGGAGGCTACGAGCAGTACTTC	CASSTGGGGYEQYF
-	TRBD1	TRBV14	TRBJ1-1	TGTGCCAGCAGCCAAGATGTTGGGACAGGGGCCTTTTTCGGGGAAGCTTTCTTT	CASSQDVGTGAFFGEAFF
-	TRBD2	TRBV28	TRBJ2-1	TGTGCCAGCAGTTTAGCACTAGCGGGGGTAAAATACAATGAGCAGTTCTTC	CASSLALAGVKYNEQFF
-	TRBD1	TRBV5-1	TRBJ1-1	TGCGCCAGCAGCGTAATGACTGACAGGGGGCCGGAGGCTTTCTTT	CASSVMTDRGPEAFF
-	-	TRBV6-5	TRBJ2-3	TGTGCCAGCAGTTACTCTATCCCCGGGAACACAGATACGCAGTATTTT	CASSYSIPGNTDTQYF
-	-	TRBV4-1	TRBJ1-6	TGCGCCAGCAGCCAAGAGGGGGGTAGGTCGAATTCACCCCTCCACTTT	CASSQEGGRSNSPLHF
-	-	TRBV2	TRBJ1-1	TGTGCCAGCAGTGAAGCGCAGGGGATGAACACTGAAGCTTTCTTT	CASSEAQGMNTEAFF
-	-	TRBV2	TRBJ1-1	TGTGCCAGCTTCGACACTGATGAAGCTTTCTTT	CASFDTDEAFF
-	-	TRBV10-1	TRBJ2-1	TGCGCCAGCAACAAGCTTGCCTACGGGAACAATGAGCAGTTCTTC	CASNKLAYGNNEQFF
-	-	TRBV4-1	TRBJ1-2	TGCGCCAGCAGCCAAGCCACCGGGACAAAAACTAACTATGGCTACACCTTC	CASSQATGTKTNYGYTF
-	TRBD1	TRBV23-1	TRBJ2-1	TGCGCCAGCAGGTCCGGGACAGCCACCTACAATGAGCAGTTCTTC	CASRSGTATYNEQFF
-	-	TRBV5-1	TRBJ2-3	TGCGCCAGCAGCTTGTCTGCAGATACGCAGTATTTT	CASSLSADTQYF
few	-	TRBV9	TRBJ2-5	TGTGCCAGCAGCGTAGCTGAGGGTCCGGGAAGGACCCAGTACTTC	CASSVAEGPGRTQYF
-	TRBD1	TRBV7-9	TRBJ2-7	TGTGCCAGCAGCGGATACAGGGGATTGGGTTACGAGCAGTACTTC	CASSGYRGLGYEQYF
-	TRBD2	TRBV7-6	TRBJ2-5	TGTGCCAGCAGCCCACAACCCGGGGGGGCACAAGAGACCCAGTACTTC	CASSPQPGGAQETQYF
-	-	TRBV21-1	TRBJ1-5	TGTGCCAGCAGCAAAAGGGGAGGAAGGGGCAATCAGCCCCAGCATTTT	CASSKRGGRGNQPQHF
-	TRBD1	TRBV14	TRBJ1-5	TGTGCCAGCAGCCCGGACAGGGCTCGGTATCAGCCCCAGCATTTT	CASSPDRARYQPQHF
once	TRBD1	TRBV20-1	TRBJ2-7	TGCAGTGCCCAGGACAGGGGGCTGTTCTTC	CSAQDRGLFF
-	TRBD1	TRBV18	TRBJ1-5	TGTGCCAGCTCACCCTCCGGGACAGTCCCCGTTAGCAATCAGCCCCAGCATTTT	CASSPSGTVPVSNQPQHF
-	TRBD1	TRBV4-1	TRBJ2-1	TGCGCCAGCAGCCAAGTCGCAAACAGGGGATCCGACAATGAGCAGTTCTTC	CASSQVANRGSDNEQFF
-	-	TRBV9	TRBJ2-3	TGTGCCAGCAGCGCGGGAGAGGGACTTTTTATTGATACGCAGTATTTT	CASSAGEGLFIDTQYF
-	-	TRBV11-2	TRBJ2-7	TGTGCCAGCAGCCTGATAGGGGGGGCAGGTTACGAGCAGTACTTC	CASSLIGGAGYEQYF
-	-	TRBV20-1	TRBJ1-1	TGCAGTGCTGGACTCAACACTGAAGCTTTCTTT	CSAGLNTEAFF
few	-	TRBV20-1	TRBJ2-1	TGCAGTGCCGTGGACATCAATGAGCAGTTCTTC	CSAVDINEQFF
once	-	TRBV2	TRBJ2-7	TGTGCCAGCAGTGAAGGGGGGCGCGAGCAGTACTTC	CASSEGGREQYF
-	-	TRBV7-8	TRBJ2-7	TGTGCCAGCAGCCAGACGGGGGATGGCCGCTACGAGCAGTACTTC	CASSQTGDGRYEQYF
-	-	TRBV5-1	TRBJ2-1	TGCGCCAGCAGCTTGCAATCTGAGCAGTTCTTC	CASSLQSEQFF